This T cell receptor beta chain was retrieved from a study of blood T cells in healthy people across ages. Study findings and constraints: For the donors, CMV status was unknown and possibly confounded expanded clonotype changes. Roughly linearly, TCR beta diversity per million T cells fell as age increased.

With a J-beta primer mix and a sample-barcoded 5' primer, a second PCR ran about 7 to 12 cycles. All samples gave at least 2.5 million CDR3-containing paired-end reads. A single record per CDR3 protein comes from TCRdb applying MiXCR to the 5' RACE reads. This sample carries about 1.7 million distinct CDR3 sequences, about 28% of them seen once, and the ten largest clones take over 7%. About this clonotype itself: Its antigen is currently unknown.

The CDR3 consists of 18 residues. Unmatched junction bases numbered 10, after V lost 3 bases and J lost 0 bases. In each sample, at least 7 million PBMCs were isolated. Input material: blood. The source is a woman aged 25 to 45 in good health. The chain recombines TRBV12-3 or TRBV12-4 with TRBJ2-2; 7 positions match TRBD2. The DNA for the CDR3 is TGTGCCAGCAGTTTGCGGGGGAGCCACAACGCGAACACCGGGGAGCTGTTTTTT. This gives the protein CASSLRGSHNANTGELFF.